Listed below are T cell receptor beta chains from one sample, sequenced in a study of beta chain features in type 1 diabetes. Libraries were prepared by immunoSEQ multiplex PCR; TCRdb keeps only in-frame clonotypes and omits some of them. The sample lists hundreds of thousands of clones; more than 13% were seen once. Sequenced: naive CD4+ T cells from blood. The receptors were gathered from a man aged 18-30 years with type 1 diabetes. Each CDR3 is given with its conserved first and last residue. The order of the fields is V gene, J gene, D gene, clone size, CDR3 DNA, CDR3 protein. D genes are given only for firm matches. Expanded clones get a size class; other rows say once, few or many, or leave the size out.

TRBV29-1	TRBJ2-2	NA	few	TGCAGCGTTGATCAGGGTGGGCTGTTTTTT	CSVDQGGLFF
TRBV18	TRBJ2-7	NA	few	TGTGCCAGCCGCACCGGGGGGCCGAACGAGCAGTACTTC	CASRTGGPNEQYF
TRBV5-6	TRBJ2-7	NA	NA	TGTGCCAGCAGCTTTACAGTTTCCTACGAGCAGTACTTC	CASSFTVSYEQYF
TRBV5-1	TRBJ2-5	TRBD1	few	TGCGCCAGCAGCTTGGTACCAGGGGGTATGGAGACCCAGTACTTC	CASSLVPGGMETQYF
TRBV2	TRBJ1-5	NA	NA	TGTGCCAGCTTACTTGGCGGCAATCAGCCCCAGCATTTT	CASLLGGNQPQHF
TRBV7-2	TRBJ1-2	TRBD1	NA	TGTGCCAGCAGCTTAGCGGACAGGGGAGTTGGCTACACCTTC	CASSLADRGVGYTF
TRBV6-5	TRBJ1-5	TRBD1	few	TGTGCCAGCAGTTCGGACAGGGACTATCAACCCCAGCATTTT	CASSSDRDYQPQHF
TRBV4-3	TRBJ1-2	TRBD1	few	TGCGCCAGCAGCCAATCAGGACAGGGGGCATATGGCTACACCTTC	CASSQSGQGAYGYTF
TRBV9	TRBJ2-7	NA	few	TGTGCCAGCAGCGTAGATGGCATTTACGAGCAGTACTTC	CASSVDGIYEQYF
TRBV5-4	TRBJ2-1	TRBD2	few	TGTGCCAGCAGCTCCGGAACTAGCGGTTACAATGAGCAGTTCTTC	CASSSGTSGYNEQFF
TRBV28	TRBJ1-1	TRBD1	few	TGTGCCAGCAGTCCTGGGACAGTGAACACTGAAGCTTTCTTT	CASSPGTVNTEAFF
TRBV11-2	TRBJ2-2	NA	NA	TGTGCCAGCAGTTTTACTATCGACAGGTCCCTCACCGGGGAGCTGTTTTTT	CASSFTIDRSLTGELFF
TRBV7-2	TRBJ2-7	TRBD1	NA	TGTGCCAGCAGCTCGAGGACAGGGAACTACGAGCAGTACTTC	CASSSRTGNYEQYF
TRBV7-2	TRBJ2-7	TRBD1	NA	TGTGCCAGCAGCATGGGACAGGGCTACGAGCAGTACTTC	CASSMGQGYEQYF
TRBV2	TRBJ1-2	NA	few	TGTGCCAGCAGTCCCCAGGGGGGCTACACCTTC	CASSPQGGYTF
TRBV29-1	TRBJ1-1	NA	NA	TGCAGCGTTGAAGTTTACTTGAACACTGAAGCTTTCTTT	CSVEVYLNTEAFF
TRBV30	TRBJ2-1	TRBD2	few	TGTGCCCGAACCGGAGCGGGAGTGGTTCCGACCTACAATGAGCAGTTCTTC	CARTGAGVVPTYNEQFF
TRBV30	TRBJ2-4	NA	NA	TGTGCCTGGACCCGCCGGACGGTAGCCAAAAACATTCAGTACTTC	CAWTRRTVAKNIQYF
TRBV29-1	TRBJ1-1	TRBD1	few	TGCAGCGTTGGGTGGGGACAGGGGGCTTCTGAAGCTTTCTTT	CSVGWGQGASEAFF
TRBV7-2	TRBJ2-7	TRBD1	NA	TGTGCCAGCAGCTCCCGACAGGGGGCCGTCTACGAGCAGTACTTC	CASSSRQGAVYEQYF
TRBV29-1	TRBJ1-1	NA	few	TGCAGCGTTGGTCGCCCGAGGGGAAGGAACACTGAAGCTTTCTTT	CSVGRPRGRNTEAFF
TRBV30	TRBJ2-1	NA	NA	TGTGCCTCCCAGGGGGGGGACAATGAGCAGTTCTTC	CASQGGDNEQFF
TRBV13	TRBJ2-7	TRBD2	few	TGTGCCAGCAAGACTAGCGGCTCCTACGAGCAGTACTTC	CASKTSGSYEQYF
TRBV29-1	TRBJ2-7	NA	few	TGCAGCGTTGTCGGGGGCTACGAGCAGTACTTC	CSVVGGYEQYF
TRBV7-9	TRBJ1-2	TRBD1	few	TGTGCCAGCAGCTCTCGGGAGGCGGGACAGACGGTCAGCTACACCTTC	CASSSREAGQTVSYTF
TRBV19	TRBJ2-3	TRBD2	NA	TGTGCCAGTAGTCTCGGGAGAGCGGGAATGCTCTCTAGCACAGATACGCAGTATTTT	CASSLGRAGMLSSTDTQYF
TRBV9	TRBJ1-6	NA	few	TGTGCCAGCACCCCAGAAGAGGGATCTAGGTCACCCCTCCACTTT	CASTPEEGSRSPLHF
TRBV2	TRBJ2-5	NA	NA	TGTGCCAGCAGTGAAGGTCCCGAAGAGACCCAGTACTTC	CASSEGPEETQYF
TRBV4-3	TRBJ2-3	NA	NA	TGCGCCAGCAGCCCGGGACACTTCAGCACAGATACGCAGTATTTT	CASSPGHFSTDTQYF
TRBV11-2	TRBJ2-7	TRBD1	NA	TGTGCCAGCAGCTTGACAGGGGCTCTTAGCAGCTCCTACGAGCAGTACTTC	CASSLTGALSSSYEQYF
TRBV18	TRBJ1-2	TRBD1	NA	TGTGCCAGCTCACCAGACAGGGGAAGGAACTATGGCTACACCTTC	CASSPDRGRNYGYTF
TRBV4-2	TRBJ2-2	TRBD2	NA	TGTGCCAGCAGCCGGCTACTAGCGGGGGAGTTAAAAGAGCTGTTTTTT	CASSRLLAGELKELFF
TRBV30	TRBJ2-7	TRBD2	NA	TGTGCCTGGAGTGCGGGGGGCTACGAGCAGTACTTC	CAWSAGGYEQYF
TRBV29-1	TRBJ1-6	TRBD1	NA	TGCAGCGTTGGGGAGAGGGACAGCATCTTT	CSVGERDSIF
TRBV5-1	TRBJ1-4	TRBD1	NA	TGCGCCAGCAGCCAGGGACAGAGGGGAACTAATGAAAAACTGTTTTTT	CASSQGQRGTNEKLFF
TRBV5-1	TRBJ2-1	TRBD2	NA	TGCGCCAGCAGCCTCATTCTAGCGGGAGGTTACAATGAGCAGTTCTTC	CASSLILAGGYNEQFF
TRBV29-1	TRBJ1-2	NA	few	TGCAGCGTTGAAGCAGGCCGGGAGGGTGGCTACACCTTC	CSVEAGREGGYTF
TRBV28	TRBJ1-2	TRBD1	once	TGTGCCAGCAGCCCCGGGACAGGGGAGAACTATGGCTACACCTTC	CASSPGTGENYGYTF
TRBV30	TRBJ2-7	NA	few	TGTGCCTGGAGTCCCCCCGGGGCCCGAGGTTACGAGCAGTACTTC	CAWSPPGARGYEQYF
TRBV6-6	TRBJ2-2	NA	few	TGTGCCAGCAGTTACTCAAACACCGGGGAGCTGTTTTTT	CASSYSNTGELFF
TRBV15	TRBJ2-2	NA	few	TGTGCCACCTACGGCACCGGGGAGCTGTTTTTT	CATYGTGELFF
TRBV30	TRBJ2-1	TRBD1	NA	TGTGCCTGGAAGTGGCAGGGGGCCAATGAGCAGTTCTTC	CAWKWQGANEQFF
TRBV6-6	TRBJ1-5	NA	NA	TGTGCCAGCAGTAACATGAAGGGGCAGCTGGGTCAGCCCCAGCATTTT	CASSNMKGQLGQPQHF
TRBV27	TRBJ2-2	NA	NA	TGTGCCATCCCCAGGTGGAAGCTGTTTTTT	CAIPRWKLFF
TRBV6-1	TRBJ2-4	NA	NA	TGTGCCAGCAGCGCCACAGGGAATGCCAAAAACATTCAGTACTTC	CASSATGNAKNIQYF
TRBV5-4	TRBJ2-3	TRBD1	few	TGTGCCAGCAGCTCAGGGGGAGAATGGACAGATACGCAGTATTTT	CASSSGGEWTDTQYF
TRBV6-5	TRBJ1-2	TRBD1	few	TGTGCCAGCAGCCCCGCGGACAGGGTCCGTGGCTACACCTTC	CASSPADRVRGYTF
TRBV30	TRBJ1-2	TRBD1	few	TGTGCCTGGAGTACAAGACAGGGGGCAGGATATGGCTACACCTTC	CAWSTRQGAGYGYTF
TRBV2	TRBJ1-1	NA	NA	TGTGCCAGCAGAGGGAGAGCGAACACTGAAGCTTTCTTT	CASRGRANTEAFF
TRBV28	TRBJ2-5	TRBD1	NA	TGTGCCAGCAGATCCGGACAGGGAGAGACCCAGTACTTC	CASRSGQGETQYF
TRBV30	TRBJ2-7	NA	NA	TGTGCCTGGAGTGAGGGGCCCGCGGTCGGGCAGTACTTC	CAWSEGPAVGQYF
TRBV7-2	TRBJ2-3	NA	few	TGTGCCAGCAGTTCTGATGGACTAACAGATACGCAGTATTTT	CASSSDGLTDTQYF
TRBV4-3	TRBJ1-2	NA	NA	TGCGCCAGCAGCCATGGAAGGACTAACTATGGCTACACCTTC	CASSHGRTNYGYTF
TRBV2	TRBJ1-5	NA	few	TGTGCCAGCAGAGCAGACCGCTACAATCAGCCCCAGCATTTT	CASRADRYNQPQHF
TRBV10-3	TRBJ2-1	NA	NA	TGTGCCATCAGTGAGACCCCCTACAATGAGCAGTTCTTC	CAISETPYNEQFF
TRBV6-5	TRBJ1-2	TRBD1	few	TGTGCCAGCAGGCGGACAGGGTCAAACTATGGCTACACCTTC	CASRRTGSNYGYTF
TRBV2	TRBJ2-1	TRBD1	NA	TGTGCCAGCAGTCCCCCTACAGGGGGCAATGAGCAGTTCTTC	CASSPPTGGNEQFF